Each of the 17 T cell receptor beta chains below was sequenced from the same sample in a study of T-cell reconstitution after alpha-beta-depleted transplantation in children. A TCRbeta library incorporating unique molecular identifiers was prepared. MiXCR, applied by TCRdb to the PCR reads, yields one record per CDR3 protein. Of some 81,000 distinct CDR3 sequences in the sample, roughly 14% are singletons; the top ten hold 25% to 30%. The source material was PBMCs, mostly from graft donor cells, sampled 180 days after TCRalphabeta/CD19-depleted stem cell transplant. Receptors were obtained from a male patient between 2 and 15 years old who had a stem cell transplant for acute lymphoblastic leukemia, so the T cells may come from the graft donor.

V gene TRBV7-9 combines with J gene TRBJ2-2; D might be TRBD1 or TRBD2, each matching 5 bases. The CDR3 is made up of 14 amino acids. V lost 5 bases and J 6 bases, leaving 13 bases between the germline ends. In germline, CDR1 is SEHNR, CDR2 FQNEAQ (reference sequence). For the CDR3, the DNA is TGTGCCAGCAGCCAAAGGGACGGATCCGGGGAGCTGTTTTTT. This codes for CASSQRDGSGELFF.

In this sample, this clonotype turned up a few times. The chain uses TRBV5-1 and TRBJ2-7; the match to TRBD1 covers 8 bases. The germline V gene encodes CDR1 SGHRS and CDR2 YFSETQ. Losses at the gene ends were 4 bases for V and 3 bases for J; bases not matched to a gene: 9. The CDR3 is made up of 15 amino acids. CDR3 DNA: TGCGCCAGCAGCGCAAAACAGGGGGGCTTCTACGAGCAGTACTTC. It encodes CASSAKQGGFYEQYF.

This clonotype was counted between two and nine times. Written as DNA, the CDR3 is TGTGCCAGCAGCGCCGGGACAGGGCTCTACGAGCAGTACTTC. It yields the protein CASSAGTGLYEQYF. The chain carries TRBV7-9 and TRBJ2-7; 9 bases match TRBD1. The V gene's germline CDR1 is SEHNR and CDR2 FQNEAQ (reference sequence). V lost 5 bases, J lost 3 bases, and 5 bases stayed unmatched. This CDR3 is 14 amino acids long. Full variable domain (remainder filled in from reference TRBV7-9 and TRBJ2-7): DTGVSQNPRHKITKRGQNVTFRCDPISEHNRLYWYRQTLGQGPEFLTYFQNEAQLEKSRLLSDRFSAERPKGSFSTLEIQRTEQGDSAMYLCASSAGTGLYEQYFGPGTRLTVT.

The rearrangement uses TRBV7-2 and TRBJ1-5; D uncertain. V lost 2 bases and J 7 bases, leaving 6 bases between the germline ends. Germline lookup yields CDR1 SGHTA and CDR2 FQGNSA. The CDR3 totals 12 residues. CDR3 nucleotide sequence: TGTGCCAGCAGCTTACCCGGGCAGCCCCAGCATTTT. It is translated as CASSLPGQPQHF.

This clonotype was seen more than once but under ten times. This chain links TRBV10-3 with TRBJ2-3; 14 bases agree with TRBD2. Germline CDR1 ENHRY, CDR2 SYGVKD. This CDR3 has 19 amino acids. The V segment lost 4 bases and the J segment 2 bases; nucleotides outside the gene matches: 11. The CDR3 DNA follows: TGTGCCATCAGTGCTAGGACTAGCGGGAGGCCTACCTCCACAGATACGCAGTATTTT. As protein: CAISARTSGRPTSTDTQYF.

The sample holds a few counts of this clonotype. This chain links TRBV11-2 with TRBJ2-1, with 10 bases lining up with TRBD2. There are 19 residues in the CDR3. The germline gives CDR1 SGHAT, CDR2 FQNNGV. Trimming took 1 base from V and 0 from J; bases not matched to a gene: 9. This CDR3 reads CASSLVRLAGYSSYNEQFF. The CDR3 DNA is TGTGCCAGCAGCTTAGTCCGACTAGCGGGTTATAGCTCCTACAATGAGCAGTTCTTC.

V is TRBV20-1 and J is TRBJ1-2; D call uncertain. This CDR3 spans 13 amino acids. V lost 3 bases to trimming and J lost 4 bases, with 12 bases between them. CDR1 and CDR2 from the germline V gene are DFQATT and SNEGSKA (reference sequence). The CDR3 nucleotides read TGCAGTGCTAGGGAGGGAGGGAGCTATGGCTACACCTTC. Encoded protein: CSAREGGSYGYTF.

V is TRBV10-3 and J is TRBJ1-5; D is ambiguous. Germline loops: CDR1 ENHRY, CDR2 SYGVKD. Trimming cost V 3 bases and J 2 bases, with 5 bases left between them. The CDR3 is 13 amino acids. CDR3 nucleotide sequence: TGTGCCATCAGTGATCCGGGCAATCAGCCCCAGCATTTT. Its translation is CAISDPGNQPQHF.

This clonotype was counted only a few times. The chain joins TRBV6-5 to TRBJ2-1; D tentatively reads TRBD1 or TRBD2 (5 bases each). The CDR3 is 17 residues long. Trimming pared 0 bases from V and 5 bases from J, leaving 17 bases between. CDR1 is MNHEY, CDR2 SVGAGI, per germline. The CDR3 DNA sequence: TGTGCCAGCAGTTACTCGAAATTTATCGGGACCAACAATGAGCAGTTCTTC. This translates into CASSYSKFIGTNNEQFF.

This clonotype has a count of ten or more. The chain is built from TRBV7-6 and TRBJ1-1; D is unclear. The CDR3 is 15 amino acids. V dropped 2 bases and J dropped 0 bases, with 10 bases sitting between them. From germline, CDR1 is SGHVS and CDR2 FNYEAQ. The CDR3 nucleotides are TGTGCCAGCAGCTTAACCCCGTTCATGAACACTGAAGCTTTCTTT. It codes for CASSLTPFMNTEAFF.

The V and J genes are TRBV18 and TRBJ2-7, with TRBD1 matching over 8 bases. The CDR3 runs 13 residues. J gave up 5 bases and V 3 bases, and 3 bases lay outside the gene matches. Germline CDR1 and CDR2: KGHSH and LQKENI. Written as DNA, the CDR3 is TGTGCCAGCTCACCGATGGACAGGGACGAGCAGTACTTC. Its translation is CASSPMDRDEQYF.

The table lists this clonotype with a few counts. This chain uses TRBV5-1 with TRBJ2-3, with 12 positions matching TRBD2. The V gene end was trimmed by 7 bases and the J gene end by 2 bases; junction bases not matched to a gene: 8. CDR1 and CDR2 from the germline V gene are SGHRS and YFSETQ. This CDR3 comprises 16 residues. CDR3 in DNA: TGCGCCAGCGAGCTAGCGGGAGGGCCGCCCACAGATACGCAGTATTTT. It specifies CASELAGGPPTDTQYF.

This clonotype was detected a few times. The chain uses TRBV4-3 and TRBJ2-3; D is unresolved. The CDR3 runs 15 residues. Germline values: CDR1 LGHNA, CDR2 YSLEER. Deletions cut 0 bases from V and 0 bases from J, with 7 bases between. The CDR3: CASSQDLTSTDTQYF. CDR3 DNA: TGCGCCAGCAGCCAAGACCTGACTAGCACAGATACGCAGTATTTT.

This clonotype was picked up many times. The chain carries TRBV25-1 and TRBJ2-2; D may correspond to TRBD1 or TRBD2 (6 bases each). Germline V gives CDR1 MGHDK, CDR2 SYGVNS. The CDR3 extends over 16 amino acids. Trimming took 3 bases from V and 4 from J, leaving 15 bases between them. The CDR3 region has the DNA TGTGCCAGCAGTGATTGGCGGGGACACAGCACCGGGGAGCTGTTTTTT. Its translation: CASSDWRGHSTGELFF. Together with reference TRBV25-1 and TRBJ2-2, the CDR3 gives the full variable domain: EADIYQTPRYLVIGTGKKITLECSQTMGHDKMYWYQQDPGMELHLIHYSYGVNSTEKGDLSSESTVSRIRTEHFPLTLESARPSHTSQYLCASSDWRGHSTGELFFGEGSRLTVL.

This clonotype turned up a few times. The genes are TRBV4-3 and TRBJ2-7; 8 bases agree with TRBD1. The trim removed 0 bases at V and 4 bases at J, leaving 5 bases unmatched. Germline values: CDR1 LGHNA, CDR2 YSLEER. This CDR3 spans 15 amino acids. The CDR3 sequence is CASSQDEGTGYEQYF. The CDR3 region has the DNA TGCGCCAGCAGCCAAGATGAAGGGACAGGATACGAGCAGTACTTC.

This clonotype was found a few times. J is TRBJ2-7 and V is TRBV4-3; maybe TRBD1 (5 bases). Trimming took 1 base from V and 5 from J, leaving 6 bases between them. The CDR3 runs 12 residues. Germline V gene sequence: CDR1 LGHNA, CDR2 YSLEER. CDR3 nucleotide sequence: TGCGCCAGCAGCCAAGGCAGGGACGAGCAGTACTTC. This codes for CASSQGRDEQYF.

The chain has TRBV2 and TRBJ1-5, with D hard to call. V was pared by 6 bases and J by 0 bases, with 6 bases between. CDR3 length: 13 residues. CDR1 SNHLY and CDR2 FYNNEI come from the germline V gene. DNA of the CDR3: TGTGCCAGCAGGGGGAATAGCAATCAGCCCCAGCATTTT. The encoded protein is CASRGNSNQPQHF.